Sequencing of this TCR beta chain was carried out in a study of immune evolution from preneoplasia to lung adenocarcinoma. Clones were read by immunoSEQ multiplex PCR, and TCRdb kept only the in-frame ones, dropping some. Counted here are several thousand clones, 70% to 90% occurring once; the ten biggest clones make up 5% to 7%. This CDR3 is built from 15 residues. The ends were cut back, 8 bases at V and 0 bases at J, with 13 bases in the middle. Germline CDR1 ENHRY, CDR2 SYGVKD. Two lung cancer pathologists independently confirmed each histologic diagnosis. Sequencing input: FFPE minimally invasive lung adenocarcinoma tissue. The rearrangement joins TRBV10-3 to TRBJ2-2; D gene unclear. This TCR came from an older person with lung adenocarcinoma. CDR3 DNA: TGTGCCATCTCCCCTATCGTCTCGAACACCGGGGAGCTGTTTTTT. Its translation: CAISPIVSNTGELFF.